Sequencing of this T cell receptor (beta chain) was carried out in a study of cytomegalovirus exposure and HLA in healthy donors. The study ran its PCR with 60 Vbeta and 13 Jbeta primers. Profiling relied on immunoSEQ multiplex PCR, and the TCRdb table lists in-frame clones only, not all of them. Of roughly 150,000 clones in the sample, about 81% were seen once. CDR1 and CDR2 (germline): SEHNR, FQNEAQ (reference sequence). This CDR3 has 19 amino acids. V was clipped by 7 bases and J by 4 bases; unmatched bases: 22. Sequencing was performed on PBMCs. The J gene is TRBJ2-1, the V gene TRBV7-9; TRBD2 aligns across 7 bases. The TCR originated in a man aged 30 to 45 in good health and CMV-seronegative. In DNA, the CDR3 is TGTGCCAGCAACTCGGGGGGATTCAAGGGACGGGAGATTTACAATGAGCAGTTCTTC. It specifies CASNSGGFKGREIYNEQFF. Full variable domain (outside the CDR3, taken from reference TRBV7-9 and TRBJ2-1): DTGVSQNPRHKITKRGQNVTFRCDPISEHNRLYWYRQTLGQGPEFLTYFQNEAQLEKSRLLSDRFSAERPKGSFSTLEIQRTEQGDSAMYLCASNSGGFKGREIYNEQFFGPGTRLTVL.